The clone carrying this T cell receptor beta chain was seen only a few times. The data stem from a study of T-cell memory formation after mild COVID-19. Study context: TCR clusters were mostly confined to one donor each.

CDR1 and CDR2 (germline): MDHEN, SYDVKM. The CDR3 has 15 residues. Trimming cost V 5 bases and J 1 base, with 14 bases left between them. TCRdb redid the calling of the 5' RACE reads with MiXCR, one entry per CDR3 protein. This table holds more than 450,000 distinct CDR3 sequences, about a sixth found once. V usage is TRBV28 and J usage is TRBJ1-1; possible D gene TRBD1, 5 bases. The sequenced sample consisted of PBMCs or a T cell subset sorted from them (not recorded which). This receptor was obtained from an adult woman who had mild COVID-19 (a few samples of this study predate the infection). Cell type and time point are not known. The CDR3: CASSPTRQQNTEAFF. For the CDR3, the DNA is TGTGCCAGCAGTCCGACCCGACAGCAGAACACTGAAGCTTTCTTT. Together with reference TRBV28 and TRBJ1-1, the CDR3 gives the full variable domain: DVKVTQSSRYLVKRTGEKVFLECVQDMDHENMFWYRQDPGLGLRLIYFSYDVKMKEKGDIPEGYSVSREKKERFSLILESASTNQTSMYLCASSPTRQQNTEAFFGQGTRLTVV.